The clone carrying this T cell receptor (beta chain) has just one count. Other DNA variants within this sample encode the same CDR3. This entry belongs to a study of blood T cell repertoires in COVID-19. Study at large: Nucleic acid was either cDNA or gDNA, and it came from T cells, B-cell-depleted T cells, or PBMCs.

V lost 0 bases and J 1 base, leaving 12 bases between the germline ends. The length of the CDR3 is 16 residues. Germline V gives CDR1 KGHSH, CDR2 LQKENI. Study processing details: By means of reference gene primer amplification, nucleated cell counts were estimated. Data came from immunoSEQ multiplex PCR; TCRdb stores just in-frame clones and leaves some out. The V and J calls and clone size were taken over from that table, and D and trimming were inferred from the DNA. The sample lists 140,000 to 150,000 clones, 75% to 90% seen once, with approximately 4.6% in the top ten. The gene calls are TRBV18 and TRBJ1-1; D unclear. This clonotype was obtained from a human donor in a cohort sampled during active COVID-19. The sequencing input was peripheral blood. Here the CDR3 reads CASSPPSGRGNTEAFF. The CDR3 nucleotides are TGTGCCAGCTCACCACCGTCCGGCCGGGGGAACACTGAAGCTTTCTTT.